These 8 T cell receptor beta chains were sequenced from one sample in a study of CXCR3-negative and CXCR3-positive naive CD8 T cells. Study findings and constraints: CXCR3-negative naive cells had less hydrophobic TRB CDR3s than did CXCR3-positive naive cells.

No antigens are known for them. In preparing the TRB cDNA libraries, 5' RACE with UMI labels was used. After re-calling the 5' RACE reads, TCRdb lists one entry per CDR3 protein, DNA absent. The sample data list 7,000 to 7,500 distinct CDR3 sequences. The source material was naive CXCR3+ CD8+ T cells from blood. Noted subset: CD45RO-CCR7+CD27+CD95- naive CD8+ T cells expressing CXCR3 (TNR3+). These receptors were obtained from a human donor in good health. Some clones in this sample may be carry-over from other donors' samples.

This clonotype is called medium-sized based on its frequency. The gene calls are TRBV29-1 and TRBJ2-1; there is no DNA to check the TCRdb D call of TRBD2. The CDR3 consists of 15 residues. Looked up from germline, CDR1 is SQVTM and CDR2 is ANQGSEA. The CDR3 spells CSVGFAGPKGPEQFF.

The genes are TRBV21-1 and TRBJ2-7; TCRdb calls TRBD1, which cannot be checked without DNA. TRBV21-1 is listed as a pseudogene. There are 15 residues in the CDR3. CDR3 sequence: CASSAPGTGRREQYF.

The chain has TRBV19 and TRBJ2-7; TCRdb selects TRBD2, and the lack of DNA leaves this call unchecked. The CDR3 spans 14 residues. Germline values: CDR1 LNHDA, CDR2 SQIVND (reference sequence). This CDR3 is CASSTLGGAYEQYF.

The CDR3 loop is CSVALSLGSVDTEAFF. The rearrangement uses TRBV29-1 and TRBJ1-1. Germline V lookup: CDR1 SQVTM, CDR2 ANQGSEA. This CDR3 region has 16 residues.

V and J are TRBV29-1 and TRBJ2-1; as DNA is missing, the TRBD1 call by TCRdb cannot be tested. The germline CDR1 and CDR2 sequences are SQVTM and ANQGSEA. The CDR3 consists of 12 residues. This CDR3 reads CSVVGTTNEQFF.

The chain employs TRBV29-1 and TRBJ2-5; the D gene TCRdb calls, TRBD2, cannot be checked with no DNA. The V gene's germline CDR1 is SQVTM and CDR2 ANQGSEA. CDR3 length equals 21 residues. CDR3 residues: CSVEGGARLAGPTGVGETQYF.

The J gene is TRBJ2-7, the V gene TRBV11-2; the TRBD1 assignment by TCRdb is unverifiable without DNA. The CDR3 has 20 amino acids. Germline-derived CDR1 and CDR2 are SGHAT and FQNNGV. The CDR3 sequence: CASSFYICSARRGASYEQYF.

This clonotype is labeled medium-sized based on frequency. This sequence joins TRBV3-1 and TRBJ2-7. In germline, CDR1 is LGHDT, CDR2 YNNKEL (reference sequence). The CDR3 sequence is 12 residues long. CDR3 residues: CASSENSYEQYF.